The 23 T cell receptor beta chains below come from one sample, sequenced in a study of blood T cells in healthy people across ages. The authors ran a second PCR of roughly 7 to 11 cycles using a sample-barcoded 5' primer and a J-beta primer mix. TCRdb processed the 5' RACE reads anew with MiXCR; each CDR3 protein has one entry. Of approximately 810,000 distinct CDR3 sequences in the sample, around 28% were seen once. Specimen: blood. The origin of the receptors is a woman older than 75 in good health.

This clonotype turned up a few times. The J gene is TRBJ1-3, the V gene TRBV20-1; the D gene is possibly TRBD1 (5 bases). V was pared by 5 bases and J by 0 bases, with 5 bases between. This CDR3 comprises 12 residues. The germline gives CDR1 DFQATT, CDR2 SNEGSKA (reference sequence). The CDR3 region has the DNA TGCAGTGCTGGACACTCTGGAAACACCATATATTTT. It encodes CSAGHSGNTIYF.

This clonotype turned up a few times. The chain combines TRBV2 with TRBJ2-4; 9 positions agree with TRBD1. CDR1 and CDR2 (germline): SNHLY, FYNNEI. V lost 4 bases and J lost 4; bases outside the gene matches: 5. There are 15 residues in the CDR3. The CDR3 DNA reads as TGTGCCAGCAGTGGACAGGGGGGTCCAAAAAACATTCAGTACTTC. Translated: CASSGQGGPKNIQYF.

The chain has TRBV5-4 and TRBJ2-1; 13 bases line up with TRBD2. Unmatched junction bases numbered 9, after V lost 6 bases and J lost 0 bases. Germline assignment: CDR1 SGHNT and CDR2 YYREEE (reference sequence). The CDR3 contains 18 residues. The chain's CDR3 is CASKGLAGALSSYNEQFF. In DNA, the CDR3 is TGTGCCAGCAAAGGACTAGCGGGGGCTCTGAGCTCCTACAATGAGCAGTTCTTC. Drawing the rest from reference TRBV5-4 and TRBJ2-1, the complete variable domain is ETGVTQSPTHLIKTRGQQVTLRCSSQSGHNTVSWYQQALGQGPQFIFQYYREEENGRGNFPPRFSGLQFPNYSSELNVNALELDDSALYLCASKGLAGALSSYNEQFFGPGTRLTVL.

This clonotype was seen a few times. The chain combines TRBV15 with TRBJ2-1; D may match TRBD1 or TRBD2 (6 bases each). CDR3 length equals 17 residues. Germline V lookup: CDR1 LNHNV, CDR2 YYDKDF (reference sequence). V dropped 0 bases and J dropped 6 bases, with 18 bases sitting between them. The CDR3 region has the DNA TGTGCCACCAGCAGAGATAGAAGGAGGGGGGACCGCAATGAGCAGTTCTTC. It codes for CATSRDRRRGDRNEQFF.

This clonotype was picked up a small number of times. The gene calls are TRBV28 and TRBJ2-1; 8 nucleotides align to TRBD2. This CDR3 has 15 residues. Looked up from germline, CDR1 is MDHEN and CDR2 is SYDVKM. After removal of 8 bases from V and 3 bases from J, the junction contained 9 bases not matched to a gene. The CDR3 reads CASHPGGALYNEQFF. As DNA, the CDR3 is TGTGCCAGCCACCCGGGGGGGGCGCTCTACAATGAGCAGTTCTTC.

This clonotype came up a few times. The chain has TRBV9 and TRBJ1-1; 7 nucleotides match TRBD1. CDR1 and CDR2 (germline): SGDLS, YYNGEE. CDR3 length equals 14 residues. V shed 2 bases, J shed 2 bases, and the junction held 3 bases outside the gene matches. CDR3 bases: TGTGCCAGCAGCGTGGGGACAGACAACACTGAAGCTTTCTTT. Residues: CASSVGTDNTEAFF.

There are a few counts of this clonotype. V and J are TRBV4-3 and TRBJ1-1; D ambiguous. Trimming removed 1 base from V and 0 bases from J, with 9 bases in between. This CDR3 region has 15 residues. Germline V lookup: CDR1 LGHNA, CDR2 YSLEER. The CDR3 DNA sequence: TGCGCCAGCAGCCAAGTCAATAACGTGAACACTGAAGCTTTCTTT. It is translated as CASSQVNNVNTEAFF.

This clonotype showed up many times. The chain employs TRBV4-2 and TRBJ2-1; tentative D call: TRBD2 (6 bases). This CDR3 is built from 16 residues. The V end was cut by 0 bases, the J end by 4 bases, with 13 bases between. Germline-derived CDR1 and CDR2 are LGHNA and YNFKEQ. The CDR3 sequence is CASSQEPAGPYNEQFF. CDR3 nucleotides: TGTGCCAGCAGCCAAGAGCCTGCGGGGCCATACAATGAGCAGTTCTTC.

The chain joins TRBV4-2 to TRBJ2-7, with D perhaps TRBD1 or TRBD2 (6 bases each). The CDR3 extends over 17 amino acids. The V gene lost 0 bases and the J gene lost 7 bases, with 22 bases spanning the gap. Germline CDR1 reads LGHNA; CDR2 reads YNFKEQ. CDR3 DNA: TGTGCCAGCAGCCAAGATCCGGCGGGGTCAGGGGCGGTTGAGCAGTACTTC. Translation gives CASSQDPAGSGAVEQYF.

The chain recombines TRBV6-5 with TRBJ1-6, with 9 bases fitting TRBD1. V dropped 5 bases and J dropped 10; count of bases not matched to a gene: 6. CDR3 length equals 14 residues. CDR1 is MNHEY and CDR2 is SVGAGI in the germline V gene. The CDR3 spells CASSGTGPRSPLHF. The CDR3 DNA is TGTGCCAGCAGTGGGACAGGGCCCAGGTCACCCCTCCACTTT.

This clonotype was counted at least ten times. This rearrangement joins TRBV20-1 to TRBJ2-7; 9 bases are a match to TRBD1. There are 13 residues in the CDR3. Germline V gene sequence: CDR1 DFQATT, CDR2 SNEGSKA (reference sequence). Unmatched junction bases numbered 5, after V lost 5 bases and J lost 3 bases. The CDR3 loop is CSAGTGLSYEQYF. DNA of the CDR3: TGCAGTGCTGGGACAGGGTTAAGCTACGAGCAGTACTTC.

This clonotype occurred many times. V usage is TRBV7-9 and J usage is TRBJ2-3; 7 bases line up with TRBD2. V lost 4 bases to trimming and J lost 0 bases; unmatched junction nucleotides: 13. The CDR3 extends over 18 amino acids. Germline-derived CDR1 and CDR2 are SEHNR and FQNEAQ (reference sequence). CDR3 DNA: TGTGCCAGCAGCTCCCCTTGGTCAGCGGGGATAAGCACAGATACGCAGTATTTT. The encoded protein is CASSSPWSAGISTDTQYF.

The gene calls are TRBV20-1 and TRBJ1-2; no clear D. Germline V gene data show CDR1 as DFQATT and CDR2 as SNEGSKA (reference sequence). The V and J ends lost 1 base and 2 bases respectively, with 11 bases between them. This CDR3 has 14 amino acids. DNA of the CDR3: TGCAGTGCTAGAGTTCCAGGCCCCAACTATGGCTACACCTTC. Translation gives CSARVPGPNYGYTF.

This clonotype has ten or more counts. The chain has TRBV6-2 or TRBV6-3 and TRBJ2-1; possibly TRBD1 or TRBD2 for D (5 bases each). This CDR3 contains 13 residues. V was shortened by 9 bases and J by 6 bases, with 15 bases between the two germline ends. Germline CDR1 MNHEY, CDR2 SVGEGT. CDR3 loop: CASIRTGRNEQFF. The CDR3, as DNA: TGTGCCAGTATTCGGACGGGACGCAATGAGCAGTTCTTC.

Points on this clonotype: This sequence may be a read error, since a much larger clone differs from it by one base. V is TRBV18 and J is TRBJ2-7, with D perhaps TRBD1 (5 bases). This CDR3 contains 15 residues. V was clipped by 3 bases and J by 7 bases, with 19 bases between them. Germline CDR1 KGHSH, CDR2 LQKENI. CDR3 DNA sequence: TGTGCCAGCTCACCGGTCAGGGATACCTACAATGAGCAGTACTTC. This codes for CASSPVRDTYNEQYF.

The chain is built from TRBV2 and TRBJ2-2, with D maybe TRBD1 (5 bases). This CDR3 contains 13 residues. Trimming took 6 bases from V and 6 from J, leaving 11 bases between them. Germline assignment: CDR1 SNHLY and CDR2 FYNNEI. CDR3 sequence: CASRGEGAGELFF. CDR3 in DNA: TGTGCCAGCAGAGGGGAAGGGGCCGGGGAGCTGTTTTTT.

The V and J genes are TRBV20-1 and TRBJ2-5; 7 nucleotides line up with TRBD1. V trimming: 3 bases; J trimming: 1 base; junction bases outside the gene matches: 8. There are 15 residues in the CDR3. In germline, CDR1 is DFQATT, CDR2 SNEGSKA (reference sequence). Here the CDR3 DNA reads TGCAGTGCTAGTGATATGGGGACAGTCCAAGAGACCCAGTACTTC. Protein: CSASDMGTVQETQYF.

Of note for this clonotype: This could be a read error, since a much larger clone is one nucleotide away. The chain employs TRBV9 and TRBJ2-1, with TRBD2 as a possible D gene (7 bases). Trimming shortened V by 7 bases and J by 6 bases, and 17 bases separated the two germline ends. CDR3 size: 14 residues. CDR1 and CDR2 (germline): SGDLS, YYNGEE. The CDR3 coding sequence is TGTGCCAGCTCCGGGGCGGGGGCACGCAATGAGCAGTTCTTC. It encodes CASSGAGARNEQFF.

The chain couples TRBV11-2 to TRBJ2-3; tentatively, D is TRBD1 or TRBD2 (6 bases each). In germline, CDR1 is SGHAT, CDR2 FQNNGV. V lost 5 bases to trimming and J lost 1 base, with 22 bases between them. This CDR3 is built from 18 residues. CDR3 bases: TGTGCCAGCAGCCCCTTTACGTCTGGGGGGCTGGGCACAGATACGCAGTATTTT. Its protein product is CASSPFTSGGLGTDTQYF.

The CDR3 nucleotides read TGTGCCAGCAGGATAACAGGGGGCATGAAAGAGACCCAGTACTTC. Encoded protein: CASRITGGMKETQYF. The V gene is TRBV6-2 or TRBV6-3, the J gene TRBJ2-5; 9 bases fit TRBD1. The CDR3 covers 15 residues. CDR1 is MNHEY, CDR2 SVGEGT, per germline. J gave up 3 bases and V 6 bases, and 8 bases lay outside the gene matches.

The chain has TRBV18 and TRBJ1-2, with D possibly being TRBD1 (5 bases). Trimming removed 2 bases from V and 2 bases from J, with 21 bases in between. CDR3 length: 18 residues. Germline CDR1 and CDR2: KGHSH and LQKENI. CDR3 DNA: TGTGCCAGCTCACCATTATCTTATACTGTACAGGAGAACTATGGCTACACCTTC. It is translated as CASSPLSYTVQENYGYTF.

This clonotype was recorded a few times. V is TRBV9 and J is TRBJ1-5; 8 bases match TRBD1. The CDR3 runs to 15 residues. V was clipped by 5 bases and J by 0 bases; unmatched bases: 4. CDR1 is SGDLS and CDR2 is YYNGEE in the germline V gene. The CDR3 is CASSRGQGSNQPQHF. For the CDR3, the DNA is TGTGCCAGCAGTCGCGGACAGGGTAGCAATCAGCCCCAGCATTTT.

This chain joins TRBV20-1 and TRBJ2-7; D remains ambiguous. The V gene lost 1 base and the J gene lost 3 bases, with 7 bases spanning the gap. The CDR3 has 12 residues. From germline, CDR1 is DFQATT and CDR2 SNEGSKA (reference sequence). CDR3 sequence (DNA): TGCAGTGCTAGAGTGCCTGACTACGAGCAGTACTTC. Its translation is CSARVPDYEQYF.